These T cell receptor beta chains were read from a single sample in a study of beta chain features in type 1 diabetes. Sequencing was performed with immunoSEQ multiplex PCR; in TCRdb, only in-frame clones are kept and a portion is missing. The sample records roughly 160,000 clones, 6.5% to 9.5% being singletons. Sequencing input: central memory CD4+ T cells from blood. The origin of the receptors is a middle-aged woman with type 1 diabetes. Both conserved end residues are trimmed from each CDR3.

J gene: TRBJ1-1
CDR3 length: 12
V gene: TRBV4-2
CDR3 protein: ASSQVQGGTEAF

J gene: TRBJ2-1
CDR3 length: 18
V gene: TRBV19
CDR3 protein: ASSRGWGGGAGGLFNEQF

J gene: TRBJ2-1
CDR3 length: 14
V gene: TRBV5-1
CDR3 protein: ASRRTGLGSYNEQF

J gene: TRBJ1-1
CDR3 length: 11
V gene: TRBV30
CDR3 protein: AWRQGKNTEAF

J gene: TRBJ2-7
CDR3 length: 10
V gene: TRBV6-5
CDR3 protein: ASRTGTYEQY

J gene: TRBJ2-1
CDR3 length: 13
V gene: TRBV9
CDR3 protein: ASRLGLADYNEQF

J gene: TRBJ2-7
CDR3 length: 11
V gene: TRBV7-9
CDR3 protein: ASSLGGKGEQY

J gene: TRBJ2-1
CDR3 length: 16
V gene: TRBV4-3
CDR3 protein: ASSQEAPRLGTYNEQF

J gene: TRBJ1-5
CDR3 length: 11
V gene: TRBV18
CDR3 protein: ASSPTGAQPQH

J gene: TRBJ2-7
CDR3 length: 14
V gene: TRBV5-1
CDR3 protein: ASSLEPSGPAYEQY

J gene: TRBJ2-3
CDR3 length: 12
V gene: TRBV7-9
CDR3 protein: ASSFSAITDTQY

J gene: TRBJ2-5
CDR3 length: 12
V gene: TRBV11-2
CDR3 protein: ASSFSGGQETQY

J gene: TRBJ1-1
CDR3 length: 12
V gene: TRBV18
CDR3 protein: ASSGRSAGTEAF

J gene: TRBJ2-1
CDR3 length: 14
V gene: TRBV5-4
CDR3 protein: ASSRTLLSSYNEQF

J gene: TRBJ1-2
CDR3 length: 12
V gene: TRBV7-3
CDR3 protein: ASSLPQAHYGYT

J gene: TRBJ2-6
CDR3 length: 14
V gene: TRBV2
CDR3 protein: ASSQTSGSGANVLT

J gene: TRBJ1-5
CDR3 length: 11
V gene: TRBV29-1
CDR3 protein: SVRTGEGQPQH

J gene: TRBJ2-4
CDR3 length: 13
V gene: TRBV18
CDR3 protein: ASSPPGQGRNIQY

J gene: TRBJ2-1
CDR3 length: 12
V gene: TRBV5-1
CDR3 protein: ASSPGQGFDEQF

J gene: TRBJ2-7
CDR3 length: 14
V gene: TRBV4-1
CDR3 protein: ASSPSGRERTYEQY

J gene: TRBJ2-7
CDR3 length: 10
V gene: TRBV14
CDR3 protein: ASSPQDSEQY

J gene: TRBJ1-2
CDR3 length: 14
V gene: TRBV4-3
CDR3 protein: ASSQDPDSSLYGYT

J gene: TRBJ1-5
CDR3 length: 14
V gene: TRBV7-8
CDR3 protein: ASSLGDGQYNQPQH

J gene: TRBJ2-5
CDR3 length: 10
V gene: TRBV5-8
CDR3 protein: ASSLARETQY

J gene: TRBJ1-1
CDR3 length: 14
V gene: TRBV28
CDR3 protein: ASSYQGAGLRTEAF

J gene: TRBJ2-5
CDR3 length: 13
V gene: TRBV7-8
CDR3 protein: ASSFRLADQETQY

J gene: TRBJ1-1
CDR3 length: 12
V gene: TRBV28
CDR3 protein: ASLQGAVNTEAF

J gene: TRBJ2-7
CDR3 length: 12
V gene: TRBV7-2
CDR3 protein: ASSPLISGGEQY

J gene: TRBJ1-1
CDR3 length: 9
V gene: TRBV20-1
CDR3 protein: SALMNTEAF

J gene: TRBJ1-1
CDR3 length: 11
V gene: TRBV7-2
CDR3 protein: ASSPPYGTEAF

J gene: TRBJ2-1
CDR3 length: 11
V gene: TRBV2
CDR3 protein: ASRPGTGWEQF

J gene: TRBJ1-5
CDR3 length: 11
V gene: TRBV7-2
CDR3 protein: ASTAQGNQPQH

J gene: TRBJ2-7
CDR3 length: 10
V gene: TRBV28
CDR3 protein: ASSWDLYEQY

J gene: TRBJ1-5
CDR3 length: 11
V gene: TRBV19
CDR3 protein: ASSIGGDQPQH

J gene: TRBJ1-1
CDR3 length: 11
V gene: TRBV30
CDR3 protein: AWSGGPNTEAF

J gene: TRBJ2-3
CDR3 length: 14
V gene: TRBV9
CDR3 protein: ASSVGIAGGTDTQY

J gene: TRBJ2-1
CDR3 length: 13
V gene: TRBV15
CDR3 protein: ATSRDGIQGAEQF

J gene: TRBJ1-6
CDR3 length: 14
V gene: TRBV5-4
CDR3 protein: ASSPGGGSYNSPLH

J gene: TRBJ1-4
CDR3 length: 11
V gene: TRBV28
CDR3 protein: ATGQGVDEKLF

J gene: TRBJ2-1
CDR3 length: 13
V gene: TRBV28
CDR3 protein: ASRQPTGYYNEQF

J gene: TRBJ2-5
CDR3 length: 14
V gene: TRBV18
CDR3 protein: ASSRTSSGEQETQY

J gene: TRBJ2-4
CDR3 length: 9
V gene: TRBV7-2
CDR3 protein: ASSFMNIQY

J gene: TRBJ2-6
CDR3 length: 13
V gene: TRBV2
CDR3 protein: ASSYRISGANVLT

J gene: TRBJ2-1
CDR3 length: 11
V gene: TRBV28
CDR3 protein: ASLRGAGVKQF

J gene: TRBJ1-1
CDR3 length: 11
V gene: TRBV7-9
CDR3 protein: ASSRGGNTEAF

J gene: TRBJ1-2
CDR3 length: 15
V gene: TRBV4-2
CDR3 protein: ASSQWGQGAQGRGYT

J gene: TRBJ2-7
CDR3 length: 12
V gene: TRBV11-2
CDR3 protein: ASSLRIQGLEQY

J gene: TRBJ2-2
CDR3 length: 13
V gene: TRBV10-3
CDR3 protein: AISGLAGNTGELF

J gene: TRBJ1-5
CDR3 length: 13
V gene: TRBV7-2
CDR3 protein: ASSPRTGVNQPQH